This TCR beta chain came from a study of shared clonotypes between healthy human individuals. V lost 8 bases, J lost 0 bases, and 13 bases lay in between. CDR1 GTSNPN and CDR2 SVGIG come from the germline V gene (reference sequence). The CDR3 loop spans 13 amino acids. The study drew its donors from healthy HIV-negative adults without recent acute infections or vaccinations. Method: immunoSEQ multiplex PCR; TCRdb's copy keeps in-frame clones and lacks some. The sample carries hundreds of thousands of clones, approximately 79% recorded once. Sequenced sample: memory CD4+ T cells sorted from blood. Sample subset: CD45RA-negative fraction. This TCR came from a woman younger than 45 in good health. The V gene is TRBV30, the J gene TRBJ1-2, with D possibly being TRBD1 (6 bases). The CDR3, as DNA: TGTGCCGGAGGGGACACCACTAACTATGGCTACACCTTC. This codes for CAGGDTTNYGYTF.